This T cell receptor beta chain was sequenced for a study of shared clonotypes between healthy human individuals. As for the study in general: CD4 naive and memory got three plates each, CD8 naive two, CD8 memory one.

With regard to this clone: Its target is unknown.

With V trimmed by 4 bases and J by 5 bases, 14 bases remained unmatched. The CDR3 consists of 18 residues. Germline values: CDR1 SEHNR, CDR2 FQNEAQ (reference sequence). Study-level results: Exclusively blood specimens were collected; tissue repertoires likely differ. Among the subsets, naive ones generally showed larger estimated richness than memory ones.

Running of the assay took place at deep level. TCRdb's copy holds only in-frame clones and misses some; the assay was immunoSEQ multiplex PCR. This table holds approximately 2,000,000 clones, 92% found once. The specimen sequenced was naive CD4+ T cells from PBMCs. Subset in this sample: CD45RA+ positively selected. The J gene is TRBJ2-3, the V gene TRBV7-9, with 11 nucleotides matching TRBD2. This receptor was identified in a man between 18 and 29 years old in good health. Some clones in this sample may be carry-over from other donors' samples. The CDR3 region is CASSSRKELAGGGDTQYF. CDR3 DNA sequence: TGTGCCAGCAGCTCCCGAAAAGAGCTAGCGGGAGGTGGAGATACGCAGTATTTT.